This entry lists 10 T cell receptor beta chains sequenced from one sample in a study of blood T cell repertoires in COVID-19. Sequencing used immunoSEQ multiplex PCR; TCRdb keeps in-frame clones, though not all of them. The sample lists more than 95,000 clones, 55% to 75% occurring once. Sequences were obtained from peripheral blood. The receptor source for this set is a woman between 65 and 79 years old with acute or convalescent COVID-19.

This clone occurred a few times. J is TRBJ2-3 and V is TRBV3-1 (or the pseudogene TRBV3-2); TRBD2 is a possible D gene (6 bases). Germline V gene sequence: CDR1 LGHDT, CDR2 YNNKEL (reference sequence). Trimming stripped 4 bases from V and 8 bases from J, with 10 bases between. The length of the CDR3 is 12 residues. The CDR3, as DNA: TGTGCCAGCAGCCGCGGGGTTGGTACGCAGTATTTT. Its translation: CASSRGVGTQYF.

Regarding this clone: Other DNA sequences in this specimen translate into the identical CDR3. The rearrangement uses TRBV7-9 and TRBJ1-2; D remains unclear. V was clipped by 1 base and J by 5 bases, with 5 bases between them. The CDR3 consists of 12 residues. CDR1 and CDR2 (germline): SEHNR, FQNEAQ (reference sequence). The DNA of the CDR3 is TGTGCCAGCAGCTTAGGCGGGTATGGCTACACCTTC. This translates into CASSLGGYGYTF.

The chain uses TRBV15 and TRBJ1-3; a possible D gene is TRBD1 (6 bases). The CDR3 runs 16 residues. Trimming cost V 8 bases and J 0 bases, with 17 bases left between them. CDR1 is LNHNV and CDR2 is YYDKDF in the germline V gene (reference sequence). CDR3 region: CATERGTPSSGNTIYF. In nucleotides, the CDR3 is TGTGCCACCGAAAGAGGGACACCGAGCTCTGGAAACACCATATATTTT.

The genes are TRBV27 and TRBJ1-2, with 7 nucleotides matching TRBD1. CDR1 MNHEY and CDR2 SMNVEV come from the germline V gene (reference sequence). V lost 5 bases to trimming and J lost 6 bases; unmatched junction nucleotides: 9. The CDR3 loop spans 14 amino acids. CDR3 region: CASSAVGTADGYTF. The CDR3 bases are TGTGCCAGCAGTGCCGTCGGGACAGCAGATGGCTACACCTTC.

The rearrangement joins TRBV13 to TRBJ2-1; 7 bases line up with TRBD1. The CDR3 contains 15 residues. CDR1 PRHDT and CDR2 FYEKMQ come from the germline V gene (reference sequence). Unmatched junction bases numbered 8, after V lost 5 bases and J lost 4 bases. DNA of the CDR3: TGTGCCAGCAGCCTCCACGGGACAGTATACAATGAGCAGTTCTTC. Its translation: CASSLHGTVYNEQFF.

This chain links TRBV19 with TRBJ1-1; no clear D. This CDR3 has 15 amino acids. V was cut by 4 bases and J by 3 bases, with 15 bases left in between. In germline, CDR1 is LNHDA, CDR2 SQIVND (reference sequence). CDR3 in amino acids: CASSKRPPWDTEAFF. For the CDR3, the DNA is TGTGCCAGTAGTAAGCGACCACCCTGGGACACTGAAGCTTTCTTT.

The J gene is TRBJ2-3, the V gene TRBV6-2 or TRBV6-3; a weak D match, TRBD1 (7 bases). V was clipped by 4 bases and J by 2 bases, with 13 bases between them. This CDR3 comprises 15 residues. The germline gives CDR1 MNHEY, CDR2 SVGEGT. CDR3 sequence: CASSFRGVDTDTQYF. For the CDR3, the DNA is TGTGCCAGCAGTTTCAGGGGGGTGGACACAGATACGCAGTATTTT.

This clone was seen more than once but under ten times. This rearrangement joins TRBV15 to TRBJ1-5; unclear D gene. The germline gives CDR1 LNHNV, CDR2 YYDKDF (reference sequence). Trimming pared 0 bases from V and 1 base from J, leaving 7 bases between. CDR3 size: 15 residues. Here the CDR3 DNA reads TGTGCCACCAGCAGAGATGGGCTCAGCAATCAGCCCCAGCATTTT. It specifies CATSRDGLSNQPQHF.

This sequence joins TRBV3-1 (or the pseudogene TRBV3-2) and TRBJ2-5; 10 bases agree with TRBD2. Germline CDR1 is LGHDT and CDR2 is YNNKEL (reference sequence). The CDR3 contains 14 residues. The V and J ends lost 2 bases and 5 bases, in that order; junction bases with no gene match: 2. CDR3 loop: CASSQQAGGETQYF. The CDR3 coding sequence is TGTGCCAGCAGCCAACAAGCGGGAGGGGAGACCCAGTACTTC.

The chain's CDR3 is CASSLIRGISYNEQFF. CDR3 bases: TGTGCCAGCAGCTTAATTCGGGGGATCTCCTACAATGAGCAGTTCTTC. This sequence joins TRBV7-8 and TRBJ2-1; a weak D match, TRBD2 (6 bases). The CDR3 runs to 16 residues. The V end was cut by 2 bases, the J end by 0 bases, with 11 bases between. CDR1 is SGHVS and CDR2 is FQNEAQ in the germline V gene.